The clone carrying this T cell receptor (beta chain) showed up just a few times. The antigen is unknown. Trimming cost V 3 bases and J 7 bases, with 30 bases left between them. Looked up from germline, CDR1 is DFQATT and CDR2 is SNEGSKA (reference sequence). The CDR3 loop spans 18 amino acids. The data stem from a study of T cells after yellow fever vaccination. Regarding the study as a whole: A weaker but faster secondary response was observed, peaking on day 5 versus 15. Few clonotypes appeared in both CD4 and CD8 compartments.

UMIs and a universal primer site were added when TCR cDNA was made by 5'RACE template switching. TCRdb analysed the 5' RACE reads with MiXCR anew, one entry per CDR3 protein. The table lists some 390,000 distinct CDR3 sequences, 18% of them singletons. The sample was PBMCs, taken before the yellow fever booster vaccination. The TCR sequence derives from a man younger than 35 who received the YFV17D yellow fever vaccine. This rearrangement joins TRBV20-1 to TRBJ1-2; D not certain. This chain's CDR3 is CSARPWEGMKPRARGYTF. DNA of the CDR3: TGCAGTGCTAGGCCCTGGGAGGGTATGAAGCCCCGAGCGCGTGGCTACACCTTC.